This T cell receptor beta chain was captured by sequencing in a study of blood T cell repertoires in COVID-19. As originally analysed: Reference gene primer amplification gave estimated nucleated cell counts. Clones were sequenced by immunoSEQ multiplex PCR, and TCRdb holds only the in-frame ones, with some missing. The DNA gave D and trimming, while V, J and clone size come from that table. The repertoire holds approximately 40,000 clones, roughly nine tenths seen once, with roughly 6.1% in the top ten. The length of the CDR3 is 13 residues. Trimming took off 6 bases at V and 1 base at J, with 9 bases between the two ends. Germline values: CDR1 KGHSH, CDR2 LQKENI.

The sequence came from a human donor in a cohort sampled during active COVID-19. Sequencing was performed on peripheral blood. V and J are TRBV18 and TRBJ1-1, with D tentatively TRBD1 (6 bases). The CDR3 sequence is CASSRGQNTEAFF. The DNA of the CDR3 is TGTGCCAGCTCCCGGGGACAGAACACTGAAGCTTTCTTT.